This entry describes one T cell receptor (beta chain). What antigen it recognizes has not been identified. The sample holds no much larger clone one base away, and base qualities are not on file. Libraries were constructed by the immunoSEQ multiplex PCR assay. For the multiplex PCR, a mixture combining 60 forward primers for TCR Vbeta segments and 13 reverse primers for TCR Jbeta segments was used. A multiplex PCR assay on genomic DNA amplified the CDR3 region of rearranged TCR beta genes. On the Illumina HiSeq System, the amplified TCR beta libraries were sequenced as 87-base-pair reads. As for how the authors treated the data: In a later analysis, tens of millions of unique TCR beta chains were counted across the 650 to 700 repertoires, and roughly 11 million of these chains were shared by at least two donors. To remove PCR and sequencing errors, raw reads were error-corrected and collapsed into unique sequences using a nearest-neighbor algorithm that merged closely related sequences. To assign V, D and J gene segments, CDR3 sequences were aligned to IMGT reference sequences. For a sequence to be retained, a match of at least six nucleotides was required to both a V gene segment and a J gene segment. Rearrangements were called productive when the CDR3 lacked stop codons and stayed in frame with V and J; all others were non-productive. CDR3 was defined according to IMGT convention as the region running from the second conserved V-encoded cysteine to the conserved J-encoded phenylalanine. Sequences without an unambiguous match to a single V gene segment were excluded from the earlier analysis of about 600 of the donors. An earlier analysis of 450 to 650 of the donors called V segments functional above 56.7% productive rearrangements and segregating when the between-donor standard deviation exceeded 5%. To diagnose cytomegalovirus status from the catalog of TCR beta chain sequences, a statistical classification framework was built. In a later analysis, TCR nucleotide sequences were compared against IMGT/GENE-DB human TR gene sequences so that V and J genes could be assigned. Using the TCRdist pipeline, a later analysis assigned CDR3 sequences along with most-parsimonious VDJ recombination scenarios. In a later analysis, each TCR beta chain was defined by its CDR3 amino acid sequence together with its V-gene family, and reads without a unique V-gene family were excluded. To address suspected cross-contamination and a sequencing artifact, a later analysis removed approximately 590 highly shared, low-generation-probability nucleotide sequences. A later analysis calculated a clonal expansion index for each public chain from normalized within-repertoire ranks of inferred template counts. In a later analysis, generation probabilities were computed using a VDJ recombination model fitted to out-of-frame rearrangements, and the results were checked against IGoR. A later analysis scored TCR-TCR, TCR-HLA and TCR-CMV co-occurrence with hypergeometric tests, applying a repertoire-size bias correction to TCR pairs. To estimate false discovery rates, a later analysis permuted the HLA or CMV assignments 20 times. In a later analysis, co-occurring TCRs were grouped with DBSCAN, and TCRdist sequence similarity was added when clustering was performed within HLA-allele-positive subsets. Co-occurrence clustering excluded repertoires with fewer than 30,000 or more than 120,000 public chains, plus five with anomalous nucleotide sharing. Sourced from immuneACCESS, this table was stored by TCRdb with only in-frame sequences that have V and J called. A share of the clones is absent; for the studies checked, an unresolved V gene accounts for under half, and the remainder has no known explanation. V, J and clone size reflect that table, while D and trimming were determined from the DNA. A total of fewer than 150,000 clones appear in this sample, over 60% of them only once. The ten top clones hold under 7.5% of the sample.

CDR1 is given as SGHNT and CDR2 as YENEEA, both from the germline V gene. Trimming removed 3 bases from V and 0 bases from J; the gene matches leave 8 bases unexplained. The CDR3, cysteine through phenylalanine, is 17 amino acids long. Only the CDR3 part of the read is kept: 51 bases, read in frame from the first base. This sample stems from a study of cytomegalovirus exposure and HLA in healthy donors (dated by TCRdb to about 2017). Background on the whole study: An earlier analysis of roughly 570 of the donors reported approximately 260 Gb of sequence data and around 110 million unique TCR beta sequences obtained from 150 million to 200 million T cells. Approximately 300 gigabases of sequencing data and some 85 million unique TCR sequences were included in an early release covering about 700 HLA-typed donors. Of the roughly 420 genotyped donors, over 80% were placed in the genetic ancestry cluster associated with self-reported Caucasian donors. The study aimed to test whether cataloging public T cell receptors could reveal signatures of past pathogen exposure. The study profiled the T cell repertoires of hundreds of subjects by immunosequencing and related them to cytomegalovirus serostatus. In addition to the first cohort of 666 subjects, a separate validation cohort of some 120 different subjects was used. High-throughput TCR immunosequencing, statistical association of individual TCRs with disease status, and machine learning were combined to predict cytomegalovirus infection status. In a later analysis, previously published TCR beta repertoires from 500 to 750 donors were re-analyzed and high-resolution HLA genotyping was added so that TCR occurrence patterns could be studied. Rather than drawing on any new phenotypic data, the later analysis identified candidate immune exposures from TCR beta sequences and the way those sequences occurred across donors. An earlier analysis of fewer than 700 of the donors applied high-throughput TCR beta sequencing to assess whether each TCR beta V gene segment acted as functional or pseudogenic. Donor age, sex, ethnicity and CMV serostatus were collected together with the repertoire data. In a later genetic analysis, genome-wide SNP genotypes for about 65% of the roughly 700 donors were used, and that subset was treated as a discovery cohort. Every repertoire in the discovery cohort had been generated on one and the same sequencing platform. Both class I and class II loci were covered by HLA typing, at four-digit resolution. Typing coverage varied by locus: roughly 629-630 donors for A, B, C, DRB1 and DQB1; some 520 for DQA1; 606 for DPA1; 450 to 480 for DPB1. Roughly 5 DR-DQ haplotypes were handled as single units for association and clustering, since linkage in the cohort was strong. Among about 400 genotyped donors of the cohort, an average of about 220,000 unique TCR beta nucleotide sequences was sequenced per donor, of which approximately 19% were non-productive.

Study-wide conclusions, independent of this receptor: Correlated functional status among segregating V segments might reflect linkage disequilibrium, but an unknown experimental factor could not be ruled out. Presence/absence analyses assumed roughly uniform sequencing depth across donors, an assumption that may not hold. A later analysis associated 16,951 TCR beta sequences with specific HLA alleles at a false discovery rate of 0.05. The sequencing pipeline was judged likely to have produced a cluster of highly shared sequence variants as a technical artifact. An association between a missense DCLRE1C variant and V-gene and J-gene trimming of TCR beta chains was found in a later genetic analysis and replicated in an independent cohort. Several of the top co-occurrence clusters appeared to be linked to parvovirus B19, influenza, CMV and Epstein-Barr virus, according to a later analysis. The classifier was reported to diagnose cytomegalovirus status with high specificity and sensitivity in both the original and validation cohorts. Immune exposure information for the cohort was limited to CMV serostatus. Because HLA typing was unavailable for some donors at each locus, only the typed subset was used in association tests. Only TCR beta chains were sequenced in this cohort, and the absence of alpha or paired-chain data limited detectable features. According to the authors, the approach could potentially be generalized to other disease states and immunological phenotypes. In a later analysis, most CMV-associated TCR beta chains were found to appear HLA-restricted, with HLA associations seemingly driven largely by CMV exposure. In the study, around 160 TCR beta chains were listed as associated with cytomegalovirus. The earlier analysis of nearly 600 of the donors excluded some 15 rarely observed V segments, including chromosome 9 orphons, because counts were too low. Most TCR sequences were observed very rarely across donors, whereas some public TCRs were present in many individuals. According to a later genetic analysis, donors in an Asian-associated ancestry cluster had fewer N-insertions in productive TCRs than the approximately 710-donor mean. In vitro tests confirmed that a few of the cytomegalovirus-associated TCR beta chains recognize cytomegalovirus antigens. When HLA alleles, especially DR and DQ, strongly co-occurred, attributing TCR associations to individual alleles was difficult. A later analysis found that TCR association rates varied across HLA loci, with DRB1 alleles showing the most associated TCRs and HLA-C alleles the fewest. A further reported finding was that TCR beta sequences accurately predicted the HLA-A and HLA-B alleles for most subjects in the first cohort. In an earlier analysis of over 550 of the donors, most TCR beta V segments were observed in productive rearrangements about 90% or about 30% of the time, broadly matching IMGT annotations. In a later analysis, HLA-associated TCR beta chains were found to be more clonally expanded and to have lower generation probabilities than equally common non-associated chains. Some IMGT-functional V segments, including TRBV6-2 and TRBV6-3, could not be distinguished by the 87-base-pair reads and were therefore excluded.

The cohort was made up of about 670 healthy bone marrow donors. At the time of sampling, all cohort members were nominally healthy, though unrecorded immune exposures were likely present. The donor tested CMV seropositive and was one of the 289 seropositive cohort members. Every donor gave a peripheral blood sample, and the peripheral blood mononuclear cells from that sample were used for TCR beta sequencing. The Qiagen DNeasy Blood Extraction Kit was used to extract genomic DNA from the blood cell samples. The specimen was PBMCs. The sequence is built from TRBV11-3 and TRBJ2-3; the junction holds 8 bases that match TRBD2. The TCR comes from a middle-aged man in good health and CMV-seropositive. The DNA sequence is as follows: TGTGCCAGCAGCTTTTATAGACTAGCGCCAAGCACAGATACGCAGTATTTT. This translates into CASSFYRLAPSTDTQYF.